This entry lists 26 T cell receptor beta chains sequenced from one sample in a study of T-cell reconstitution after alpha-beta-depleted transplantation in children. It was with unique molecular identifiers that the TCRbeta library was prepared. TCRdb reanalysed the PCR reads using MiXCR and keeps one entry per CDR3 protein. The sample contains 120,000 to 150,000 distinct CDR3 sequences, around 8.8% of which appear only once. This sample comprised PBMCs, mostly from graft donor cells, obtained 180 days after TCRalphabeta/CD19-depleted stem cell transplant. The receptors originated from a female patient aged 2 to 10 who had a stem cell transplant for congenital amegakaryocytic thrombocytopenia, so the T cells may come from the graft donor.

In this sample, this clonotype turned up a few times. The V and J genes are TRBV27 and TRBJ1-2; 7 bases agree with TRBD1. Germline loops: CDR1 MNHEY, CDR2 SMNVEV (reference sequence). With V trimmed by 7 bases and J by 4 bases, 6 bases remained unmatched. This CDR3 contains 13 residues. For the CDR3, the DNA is TGTGCCAGCACCCCGACAGGGACCTATGGCTACACCTTC. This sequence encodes CASTPTGTYGYTF.

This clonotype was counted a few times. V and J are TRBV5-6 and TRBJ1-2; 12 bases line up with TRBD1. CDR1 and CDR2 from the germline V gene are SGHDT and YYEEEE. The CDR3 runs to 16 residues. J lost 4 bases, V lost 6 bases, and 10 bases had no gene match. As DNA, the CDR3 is TGTGCCAGCACCCCCCGGGACAGGGGGCTCACCTATGGCTACACCTTC. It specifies CASTPRDRGLTYGYTF. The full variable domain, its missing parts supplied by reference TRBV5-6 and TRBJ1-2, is DAGVTQSPTHLIKTRGQQVTLRCSPKSGHDTVSWYQQALGQGPQFIFQYYEEEERQRGNFPDRFSGHQFPNYSSELNVNALLLGDSALYLCASTPRDRGLTYGYTFGSGTRLTVV.

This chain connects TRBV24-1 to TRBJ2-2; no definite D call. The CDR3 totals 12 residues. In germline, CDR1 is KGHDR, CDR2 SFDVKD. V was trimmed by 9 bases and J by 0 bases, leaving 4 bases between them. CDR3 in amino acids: CATGANTGELFF. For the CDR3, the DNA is TGTGCCACCGGGGCGAACACCGGGGAGCTGTTTTTT.

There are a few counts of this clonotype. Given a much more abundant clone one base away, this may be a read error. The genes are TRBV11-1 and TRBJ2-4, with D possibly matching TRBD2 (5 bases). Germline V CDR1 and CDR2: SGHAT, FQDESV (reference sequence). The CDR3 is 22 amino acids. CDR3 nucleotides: TGTGCCAGCAGCTTAGCTCCCTTTGGTATGAGCGCGGGTAGGCTAGCCAAAAACAGTCAGTACTTC. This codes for CASSLAPFGMSAGRLAKNSQYF.

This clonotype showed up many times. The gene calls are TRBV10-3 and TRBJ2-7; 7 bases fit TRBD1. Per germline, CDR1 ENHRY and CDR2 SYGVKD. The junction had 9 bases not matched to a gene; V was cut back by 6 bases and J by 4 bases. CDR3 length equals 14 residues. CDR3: CAISPGQDRYEQYF. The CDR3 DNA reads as TGTGCCATCAGCCCTGGACAGGACAGATACGAGCAGTACTTC.

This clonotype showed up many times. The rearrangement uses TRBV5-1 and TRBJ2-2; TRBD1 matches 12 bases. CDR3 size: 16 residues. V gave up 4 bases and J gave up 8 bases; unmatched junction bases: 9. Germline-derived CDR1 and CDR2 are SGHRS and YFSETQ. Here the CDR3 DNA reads TGCGCCAGCAGCGTCCTCGGGACAGGGGGCACGGGGGAGCTGTTTTTT. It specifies CASSVLGTGGTGELFF.

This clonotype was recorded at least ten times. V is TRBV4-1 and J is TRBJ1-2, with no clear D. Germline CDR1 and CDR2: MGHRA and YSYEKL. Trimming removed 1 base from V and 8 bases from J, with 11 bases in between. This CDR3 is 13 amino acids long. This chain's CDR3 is CASSQVRTSGYTF. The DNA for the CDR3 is TGCGCCAGCAGCCAAGTCCGAACTTCCGGCTACACCTTC.

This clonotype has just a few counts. This chain's CDR3 is CASSLGGPGNEQFF. The CDR3 DNA reads as TGCGCCAGCAGCTTGGGGGGGCCGGGCAATGAGCAGTTCTTC. This chain joins TRBV5-1 and TRBJ2-1, with TRBD1 as a possible D gene (6 bases). Germline V lookup: CDR1 SGHRS, CDR2 YFSETQ. This CDR3 is 14 amino acids long. V dropped 0 bases and J dropped 6 bases, with 10 bases sitting between them.

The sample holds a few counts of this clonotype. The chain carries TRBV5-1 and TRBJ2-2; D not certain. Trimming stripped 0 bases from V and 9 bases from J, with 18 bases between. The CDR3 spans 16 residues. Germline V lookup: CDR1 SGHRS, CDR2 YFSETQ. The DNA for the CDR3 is TGCGCCAGCAGCTTGGCCAGAAGACCTTACATTAGGGAGCTGTTTTTT. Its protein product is CASSLARRPYIRELFF. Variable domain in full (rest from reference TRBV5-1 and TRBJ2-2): KAGVTQTPRYLIKTRGQQVTLSCSPISGHRSVSWYQQTPGQGLQFLFEYFSETQRNKGNFPGRFSGRQFSNSRSEMNVSTLELGDSALYLCASSLARRPYIRELFFGEGSRLTVL.

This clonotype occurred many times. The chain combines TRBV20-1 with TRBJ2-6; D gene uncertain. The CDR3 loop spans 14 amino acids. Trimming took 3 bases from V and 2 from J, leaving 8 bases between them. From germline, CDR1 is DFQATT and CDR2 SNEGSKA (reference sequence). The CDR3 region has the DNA TGCAGTGCTAGGGTGGGTGCTGGGGCCAACGTCCTGACTTTC. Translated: CSARVGAGANVLTF.

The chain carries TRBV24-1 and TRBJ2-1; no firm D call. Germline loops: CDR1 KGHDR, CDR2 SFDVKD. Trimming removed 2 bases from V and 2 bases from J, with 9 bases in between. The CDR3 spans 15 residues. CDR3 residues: CATSDSGRPYNEQFF. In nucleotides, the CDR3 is TGTGCCACCAGTGATTCCGGACGGCCCTACAATGAGCAGTTCTTC.

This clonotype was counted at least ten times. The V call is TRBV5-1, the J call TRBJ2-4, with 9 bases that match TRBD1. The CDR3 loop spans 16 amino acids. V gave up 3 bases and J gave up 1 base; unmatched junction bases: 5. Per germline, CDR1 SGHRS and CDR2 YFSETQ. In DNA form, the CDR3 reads TGCGCCAGCAGCTCAGGACAGGGGAATGCCAAAAACATTCAGTACTTC. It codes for CASSSGQGNAKNIQYF.

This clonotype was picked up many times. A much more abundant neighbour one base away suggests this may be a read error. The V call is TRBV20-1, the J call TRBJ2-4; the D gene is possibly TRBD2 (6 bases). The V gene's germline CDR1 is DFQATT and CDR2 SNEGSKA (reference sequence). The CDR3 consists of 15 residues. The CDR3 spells CSADLASLAKNSQYF. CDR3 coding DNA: TGCAGTGCTGACCTAGCGAGCCTAGCCAAAAACAGTCAGTACTTC.

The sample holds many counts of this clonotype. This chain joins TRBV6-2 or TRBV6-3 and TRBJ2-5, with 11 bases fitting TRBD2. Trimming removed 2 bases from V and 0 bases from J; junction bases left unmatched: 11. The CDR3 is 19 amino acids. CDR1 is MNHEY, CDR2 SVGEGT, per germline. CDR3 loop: CASSYGLAGGPGYQETQYF. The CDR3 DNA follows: TGTGCCAGCAGTTACGGGCTAGCGGGAGGCCCCGGTTACCAAGAGACCCAGTACTTC.

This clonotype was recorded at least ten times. CDR3 region: CASSPPGGAFHGYTF. The DNA for the CDR3 is TGCGCCAGCAGCCCCCCGGGGGGCGCGTTTCATGGCTACACCTTC. The V and J genes are TRBV5-1 and TRBJ1-2; D may be TRBD1 (6 bases). Germline loops: CDR1 SGHRS, CDR2 YFSETQ. This CDR3 spans 15 amino acids. The ends were cut back, 4 bases at V and 6 bases at J, with 19 bases in the middle. The full variable domain, completed using reference TRBV5-1 and TRBJ1-2, is KAGVTQTPRYLIKTRGQQVTLSCSPISGHRSVSWYQQTPGQGLQFLFEYFSETQRNKGNFPGRFSGRQFSNSRSEMNVSTLELGDSALYLCASSPPGGAFHGYTFGSGTRLTVV.

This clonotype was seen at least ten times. In nucleotides, the CDR3 is TGTGCCAGCAGTTTTACCCCTCCGGGACAGGTGATATACAATGAGCAGTTCTTC. The encoded protein is CASSFTPPGQVIYNEQFF. V usage is TRBV28 and J usage is TRBJ2-1; 8 nucleotides align to TRBD1. There are 18 residues in the CDR3. V gave up 3 bases and J gave up 4 bases; unmatched junction bases: 14. Germline assignment: CDR1 MDHEN and CDR2 SYDVKM.

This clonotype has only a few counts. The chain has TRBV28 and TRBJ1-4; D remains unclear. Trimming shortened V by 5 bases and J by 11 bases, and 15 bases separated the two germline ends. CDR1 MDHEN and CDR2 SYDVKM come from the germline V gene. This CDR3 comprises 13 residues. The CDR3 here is CASSKRRREKLFF. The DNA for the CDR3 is TGTGCCAGCAGTAAGCGGCGGAGGGAGAAACTGTTTTTT.

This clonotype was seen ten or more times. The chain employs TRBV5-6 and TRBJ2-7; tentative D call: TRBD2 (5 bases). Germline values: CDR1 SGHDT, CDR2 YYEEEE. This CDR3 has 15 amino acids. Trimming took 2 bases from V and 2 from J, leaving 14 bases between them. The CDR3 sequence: CASSFDTRVAYEQYF. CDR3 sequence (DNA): TGTGCCAGCAGCTTTGATACGCGGGTTGCCTACGAGCAGTACTTC.

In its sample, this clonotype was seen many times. CDR3 bases: TGTGCCAGCAGTCTCAATACCCACACCGGGGAGCTGTTTTTT. As protein: CASSLNTHTGELFF. The chain has TRBV12-3 or TRBV12-4 and TRBJ2-2; D ambiguous. Between the trimmed V and J ends, which lost 5 bases and 3 bases, there was a span of 10 bases. The CDR3 contains 14 residues.

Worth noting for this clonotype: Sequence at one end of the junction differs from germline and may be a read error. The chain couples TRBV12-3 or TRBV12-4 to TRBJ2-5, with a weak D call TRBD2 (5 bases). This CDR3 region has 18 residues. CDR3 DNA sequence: TGTACCAGCAGTTTAGCGCACGGTGGAGGTGGTTCGCGGGAGACCCAGTACTTC. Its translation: CTSSLAHGGGGSRETQYF.

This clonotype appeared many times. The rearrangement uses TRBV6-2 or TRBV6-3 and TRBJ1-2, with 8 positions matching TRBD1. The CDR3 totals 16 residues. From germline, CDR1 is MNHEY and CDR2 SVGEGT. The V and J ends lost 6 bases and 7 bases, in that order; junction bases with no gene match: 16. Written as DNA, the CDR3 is TGTGCCAGCAGCCTTCCGAGAGAACAGGGGGTTCGTGGCTACACCTTC. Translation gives CASSLPREQGVRGYTF.

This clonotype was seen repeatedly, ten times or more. CDR3: CSARDMARETQYF. CDR3 in DNA: TGCAGTGCTAGAGATATGGCTCGGGAGACCCAGTACTTC. This chain uses TRBV20-1 with TRBJ2-5; D uncertain. Germline CDR1 DFQATT, CDR2 SNEGSKA (reference sequence). This CDR3 contains 13 residues. Trimming took off 0 bases at V and 5 bases at J, with 10 bases between the two ends.

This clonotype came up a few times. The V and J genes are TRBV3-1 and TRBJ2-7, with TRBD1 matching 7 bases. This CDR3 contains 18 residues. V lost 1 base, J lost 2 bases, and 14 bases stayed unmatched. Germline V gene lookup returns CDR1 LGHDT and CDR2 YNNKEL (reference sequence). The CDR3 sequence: CASSQGLLRTGGPYEQYF. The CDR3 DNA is TGTGCCAGCAGCCAAGGATTACTGAGGACAGGTGGTCCCTACGAGCAGTACTTC.

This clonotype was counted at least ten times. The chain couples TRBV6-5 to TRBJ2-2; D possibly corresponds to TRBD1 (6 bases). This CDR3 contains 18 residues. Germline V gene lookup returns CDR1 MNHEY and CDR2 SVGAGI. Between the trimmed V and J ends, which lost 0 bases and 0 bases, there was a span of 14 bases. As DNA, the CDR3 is TGTGCCAGCAGTTACTCTGTTTTCCGGACAGCGAACACCGGGGAGCTGTTTTTT. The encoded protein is CASSYSVFRTANTGELFF.

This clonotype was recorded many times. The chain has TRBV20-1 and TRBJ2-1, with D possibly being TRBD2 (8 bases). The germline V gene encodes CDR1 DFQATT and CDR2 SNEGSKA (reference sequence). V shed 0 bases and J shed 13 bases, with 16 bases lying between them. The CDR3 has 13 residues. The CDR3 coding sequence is TGCAGTGCTAGAGATATCGGGAGGGGGCAACAGTTCTTC. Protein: CSARDIGRGQQFF.

DNA of the CDR3: TGTGCCAGCAGCCTAGGCGTGGCCCGGGCGGGAGGGGCCAACGTCCTGACTTTC. It translates to CASSLGVARAGGANVLTF. The chain recombines TRBV6-2 or TRBV6-3 with TRBJ2-6; D perhaps matches TRBD2 (6 bases). Germline V gene data show CDR1 as MNHEY and CDR2 as SVGEGT. V was clipped by 6 bases and J by 4 bases, with 22 bases between them. CDR3 length: 18 amino acids.